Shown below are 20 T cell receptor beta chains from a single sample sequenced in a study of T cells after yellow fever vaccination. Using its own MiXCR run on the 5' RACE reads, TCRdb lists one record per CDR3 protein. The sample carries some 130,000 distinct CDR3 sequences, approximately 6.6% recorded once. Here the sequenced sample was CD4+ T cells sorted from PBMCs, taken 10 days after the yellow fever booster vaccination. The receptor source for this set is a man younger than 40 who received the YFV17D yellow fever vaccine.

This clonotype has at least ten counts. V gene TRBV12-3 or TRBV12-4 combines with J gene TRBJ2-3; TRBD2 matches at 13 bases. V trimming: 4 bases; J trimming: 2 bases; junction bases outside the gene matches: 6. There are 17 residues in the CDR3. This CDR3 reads CASSSLAGGTFTDTQYF. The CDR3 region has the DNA TGTGCCAGCAGTTCACTAGCGGGAGGGACCTTCACAGATACGCAGTATTTT.

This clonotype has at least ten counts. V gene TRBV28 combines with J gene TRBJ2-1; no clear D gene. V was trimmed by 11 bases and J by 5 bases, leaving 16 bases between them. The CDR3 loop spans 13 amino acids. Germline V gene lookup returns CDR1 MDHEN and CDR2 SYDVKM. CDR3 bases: TGTGCCCCCCAGATGGGAACAAACAATGAGCAGTTCTTC. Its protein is CAPQMGTNNEQFF.

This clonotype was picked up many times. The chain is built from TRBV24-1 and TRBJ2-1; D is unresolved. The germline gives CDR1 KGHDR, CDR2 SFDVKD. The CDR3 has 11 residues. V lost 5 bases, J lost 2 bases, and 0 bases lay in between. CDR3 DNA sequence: TGTGCCACCAGTGCCTACAATGAGCAGTTCTTC. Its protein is CATSAYNEQFF.

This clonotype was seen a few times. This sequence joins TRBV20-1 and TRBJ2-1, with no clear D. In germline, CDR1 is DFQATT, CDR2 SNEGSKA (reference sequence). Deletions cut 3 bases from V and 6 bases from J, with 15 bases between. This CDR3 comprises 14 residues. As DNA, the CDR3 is TGCAGTGCTAGCTCCGCCAGGTTAATCAATGAGCAGTTCTTC. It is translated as CSASSARLINEQFF.

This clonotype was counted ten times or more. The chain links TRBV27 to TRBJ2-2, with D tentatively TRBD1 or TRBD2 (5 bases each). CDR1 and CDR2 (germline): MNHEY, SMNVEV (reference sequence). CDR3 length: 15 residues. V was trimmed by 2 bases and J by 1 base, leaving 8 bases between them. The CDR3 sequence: CASSLRGVNTGELFF. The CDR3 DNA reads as TGTGCCAGCAGTTTACGAGGGGTGAACACCGGGGAGCTGTTTTTT.

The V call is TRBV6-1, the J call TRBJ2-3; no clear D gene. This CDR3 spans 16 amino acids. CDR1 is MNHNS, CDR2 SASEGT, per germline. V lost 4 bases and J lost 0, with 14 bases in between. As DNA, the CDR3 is TGTGCCAGCAGTGGCCGACATTCTACTAGCACAGATACGCAGTATTTT. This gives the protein CASSGRHSTSTDTQYF.

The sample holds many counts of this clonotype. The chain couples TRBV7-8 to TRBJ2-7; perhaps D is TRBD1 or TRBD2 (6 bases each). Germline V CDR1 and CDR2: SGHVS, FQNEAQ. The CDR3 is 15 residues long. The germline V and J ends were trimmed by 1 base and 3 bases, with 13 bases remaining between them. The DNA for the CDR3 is TGTGCCAGCAGCTTAGAAGGGGGGAGTGGCTACGAGCAGTACTTC. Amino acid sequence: CASSLEGGSGYEQYF. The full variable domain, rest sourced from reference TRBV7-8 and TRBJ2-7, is GAGVSQSPRYKVAKRGQDVALRCDPISGHVSLFWYQQALGQGPEFLTYFQNEAQLDKSGLPSDRFFAERPEGSVSTLKIQRTQQEDSAVYLCASSLEGGSGYEQYFGPGTRLTVT.

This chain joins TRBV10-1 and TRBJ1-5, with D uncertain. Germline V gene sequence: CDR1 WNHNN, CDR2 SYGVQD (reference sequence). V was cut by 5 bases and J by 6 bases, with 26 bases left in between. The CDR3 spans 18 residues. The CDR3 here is CASSPLPPTETWSQPQHF. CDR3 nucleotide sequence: TGCGCCAGCAGTCCCCTCCCTCCGACGGAGACTTGGAGTCAGCCCCAGCATTTT.

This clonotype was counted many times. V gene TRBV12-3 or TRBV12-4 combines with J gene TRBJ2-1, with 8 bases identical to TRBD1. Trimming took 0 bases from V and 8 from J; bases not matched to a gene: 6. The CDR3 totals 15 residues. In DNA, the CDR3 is TGTGCCAGCAGTTTAGCGCCGGACAGGGCGGATGAGCAGTTCTTC. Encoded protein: CASSLAPDRADEQFF.

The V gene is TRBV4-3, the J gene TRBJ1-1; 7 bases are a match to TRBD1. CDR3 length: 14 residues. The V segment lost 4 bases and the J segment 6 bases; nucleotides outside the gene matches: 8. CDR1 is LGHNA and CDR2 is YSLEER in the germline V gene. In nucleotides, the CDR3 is TGCGCCAGCAGCCGGACGCCAGGGGGTGCTGAAGCTTTCTTT. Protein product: CASSRTPGGAEAFF.

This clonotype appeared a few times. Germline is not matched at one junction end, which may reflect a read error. The CDR3 loop reads CSASPGQGHTEAFF. The CDR3 coding sequence is TGCAGTGCTTCCCCGGGACAGGGACACACTGAAGCCTTCTTT. The V and J genes are TRBV20-1 and TRBJ1-1, with 9 bases identical to TRBD1. Germline CDR1 reads DFQATT; CDR2 reads SNEGSKA (reference sequence). The CDR3 sequence is 14 residues long.

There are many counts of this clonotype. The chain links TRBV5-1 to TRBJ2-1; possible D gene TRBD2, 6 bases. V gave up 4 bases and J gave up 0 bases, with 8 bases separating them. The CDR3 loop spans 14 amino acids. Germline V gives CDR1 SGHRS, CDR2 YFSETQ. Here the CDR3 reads CASSDGSSYNEQFF. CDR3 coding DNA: TGCGCCAGCAGCGACGGGAGCTCCTACAATGAGCAGTTCTTC.

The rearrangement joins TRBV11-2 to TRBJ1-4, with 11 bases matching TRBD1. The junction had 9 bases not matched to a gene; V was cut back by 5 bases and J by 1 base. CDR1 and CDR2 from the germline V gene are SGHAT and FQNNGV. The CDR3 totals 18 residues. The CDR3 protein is CASSPGQGGGRTNEKLFF. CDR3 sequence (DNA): TGTGCCAGCAGCCCGGGACAGGGGGGAGGGCGAACTAATGAAAAACTGTTTTTT.

CDR3 residues: CSAGQAPGELFF. The CDR3 DNA sequence: TGCAGTGCGGGCCAGGCTCCCGGGGAGCTGTTTTTT. The V and J genes are TRBV20-1 and TRBJ2-2; D call uncertain. CDR1 is DFQATT, CDR2 SNEGSKA, per germline (reference sequence). V lost 6 bases and J lost 6, with 11 bases in between. The CDR3 is 12 residues long.

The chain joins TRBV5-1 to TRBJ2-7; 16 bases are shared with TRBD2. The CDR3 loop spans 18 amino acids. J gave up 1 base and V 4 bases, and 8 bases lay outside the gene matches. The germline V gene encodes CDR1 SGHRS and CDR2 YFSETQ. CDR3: CASSAGLAGGTVSYEQYF. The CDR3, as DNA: TGCGCCAGCAGCGCGGGACTAGCGGGAGGGACGGTTTCCTACGAGCAGTACTTC.

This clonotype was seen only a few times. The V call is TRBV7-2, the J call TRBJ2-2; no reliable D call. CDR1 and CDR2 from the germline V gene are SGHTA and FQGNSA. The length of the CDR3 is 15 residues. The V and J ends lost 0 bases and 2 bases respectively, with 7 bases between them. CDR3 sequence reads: CASSLAHGNTGELFF. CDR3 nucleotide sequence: TGTGCCAGCAGCTTAGCGCATGGAAACACCGGGGAGCTGTTTTTT. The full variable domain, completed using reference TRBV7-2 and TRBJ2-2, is GAGVSQSPSNKVTEKGKDVELRCDPISGHTALYWYRQSLGQGLEFLIYFQGNSAPDKSGLPSDRFSAERTGGSVSTLTIQRTQQEDSAVYLCASSLAHGNTGELFFGEGSRLTVL.

The CDR3 DNA follows: TGCAGTGCTAGACTACCCCAAAGGTCTGGCGGGGAGCTGTTTTTT. Translating gives CSARLPQRSGGELFF. The V gene is TRBV20-1, the J gene TRBJ2-2; D unclear. V was trimmed by 2 bases and J by 7 bases, leaving 17 bases between them. This CDR3 spans 15 amino acids. Per germline, CDR1 DFQATT and CDR2 SNEGSKA (reference sequence).

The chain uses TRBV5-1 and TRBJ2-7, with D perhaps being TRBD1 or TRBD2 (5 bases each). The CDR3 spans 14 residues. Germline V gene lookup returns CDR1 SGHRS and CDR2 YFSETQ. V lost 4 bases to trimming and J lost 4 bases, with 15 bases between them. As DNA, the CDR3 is TGCGCCAGCAGCGGGTGGGACGGACGGTACGAGCAGTACTTC. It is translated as CASSGWDGRYEQYF.

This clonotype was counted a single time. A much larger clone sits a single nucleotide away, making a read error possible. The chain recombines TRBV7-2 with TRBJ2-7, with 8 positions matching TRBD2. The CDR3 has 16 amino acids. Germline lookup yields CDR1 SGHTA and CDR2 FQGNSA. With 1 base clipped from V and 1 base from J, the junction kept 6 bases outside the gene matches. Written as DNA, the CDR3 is TGTGCCAGCAGCTTAGTATTTAGCGGGATGTCCTACGAGCAGTACTTC. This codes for CASSLVFSGMSYEQYF.

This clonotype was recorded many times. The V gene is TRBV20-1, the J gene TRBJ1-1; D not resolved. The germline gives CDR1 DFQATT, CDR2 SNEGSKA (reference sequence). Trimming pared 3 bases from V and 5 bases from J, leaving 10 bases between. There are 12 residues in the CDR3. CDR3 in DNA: TGCAGTGCTAGGAGGGTTGGGACTGAAGCTTTCTTT. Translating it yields CSARRVGTEAFF.